A selection of T cell receptor beta chains follows, all from one sample in a study of T cell changes during pregnancy in multiple sclerosis. Clones were sequenced by immunoSEQ multiplex PCR, and TCRdb holds only the in-frame ones, with some missing. This sample carries about 93,000 clones, almost 95% of them seen once, and the ten largest clones take approximately 1.9%. Sequenced here: peripheral blood, sampled after pregnancy. The receptors originated from a female donor with multiple sclerosis, enrolled in a pregnancy study. CDR3s include the opening cysteine and the closing phenylalanine or tryptophan. Each record gives: clone size, D gene, J gene, V gene, CDR3 protein, CDR3 DNA. D genes are given only for firm matches. Size tells how often a clone was seen (once, few, many) or the class of an expanded clone, and some rows leave it out.

>.|TRBD1|TRBJ2-1|TRBV7-3
CASSPGQNNNEQFF
TGTGCCAGCAGCCCGGGACAGAATAACAATGAGCAGTTCTTC
>.|TRBD2|TRBJ2-7|TRBV11-2
CASSPLAGGLYEQYF
TGTGCCAGCAGCCCATTAGCGGGGGGCTTATACGAGCAGTACTTC
>once|.|TRBJ1-1|TRBV11-2
CASTQNTEAFF
TGTGCCAGCACCCAGAACACTGAAGCTTTCTTT
>.|.|TRBJ2-1|TRBV7-2
CASSSLFGEQFF
TGTGCCAGCAGCTCACTTTTCGGTGAGCAGTTCTTC
>.|.|TRBJ1-6|TRBV4-3
CASSLQGGFGSPLHF
TGCGCCAGCAGCCTCCAGGGTGGTTTTGGATCACCCCTCCACTTT
>.|TRBD1|TRBJ2-1|TRBV9
CASSGSGGPYNEQFF
TGTGCCAGCAGCGGATCAGGGGGCCCCTACAATGAGCAGTTCTTC
>.|TRBD1|TRBJ1-1|TRBV7-9
CASSHRQGRVVTEAFF
TGTGCCAGCAGCCACCGACAGGGGAGGGTTGTCACTGAAGCTTTCTTT
>once|.|TRBJ2-7|TRBV4-3
CASSQDSGSYEQYF
TGCGCCAGCAGCCAAGATTCGGGATCCTACGAGCAGTACTTC
>.|TRBD1|TRBJ2-1|TRBV29-1
CSVAARDRYNEQFF
TGCAGCGTTGCCGCCCGGGACAGATACAATGAGCAGTTCTTC
>.|.|TRBJ1-1|TRBV5-1
CASRTGKDTEAFF
TGCGCCAGCAGGACTGGAAAGGACACTGAAGCTTTCTTT
>.|TRBD1|TRBJ1-4|TRBV6-5
CASSYGQGLNEKLFF
TGTGCCAGCAGTTACGGACAGGGGCTTAATGAAAAACTGTTTTTT
>.|.|TRBJ1-2|TRBV7-9
CASSLDDGQPSNYGYTF
TGTGCCAGCAGCTTAGATGATGGACAGCCCTCTAACTATGGCTACACCTTC
>.|TRBD1|TRBJ1-5|TRBV27
CASSSQGDQPQHF
TGTGCCAGCAGTTCGCAGGGGGATCAGCCCCAGCATTTT
>.|TRBD1|TRBJ1-1|TRBV28
CASSFSDRGSLGAFF
TGTGCCAGCAGTTTCTCGGACAGGGGATCCCTCGGAGCTTTCTTT
>.|TRBD1|TRBJ2-7|TRBV6-6
CATAGQGALYEQYF
TGTGCCACCGCAGGGCAGGGGGCGTTATACGAGCAGTACTTC
>few|TRBD2|TRBJ2-3|TRBV5-6
CASSKVLAGGYTDTQYF
TGTGCCAGCAGCAAAGTCTTAGCGGGGGGGTACACAGATACGCAGTATTTT
>.|TRBD1|TRBJ1-2|TRBV4-3
CASSQDHRGSYGYTF
TGCGCCAGCAGCCAAGACCACAGGGGGAGTTATGGCTACACCTTC
>.|TRBD1|TRBJ2-7|TRBV6-1
CASRTGESYEQYF
TGTGCCAGCAGGACAGGGGAGTCCTACGAGCAGTACTTC
>.|TRBD2|TRBJ2-7|TRBV10-1
CASNGGGSYEQYF
TGCGCCAGCAACGGCGGGGGCTCCTACGAGCAGTACTTC
>.|.|TRBJ1-2|TRBV7-9
CASSPGDTAYGYTF
TGTGCCAGCAGCCCAGGGGACACGGCCTATGGCTACACCTTC
>.|.|TRBJ2-5|TRBV4-2
CASSQDLGRGETQYF
TGTGCCAGCAGCCAAGATCTGGGCCGGGGAGAGACCCAGTACTTC
>.|TRBD1|TRBJ1-5|TRBV5-6
CASSSSGQVLQPQHF
TGTGCCAGCAGCTCGTCGGGACAGGTCCTTCAGCCCCAGCATTTT
>.|.|TRBJ1-2|TRBV5-1
CASGPQGYYGYTF
TGCGCCAGCGGCCCCCAGGGTTACTATGGCTACACCTTC
>.|.|TRBJ1-2|TRBV6-1
CASSHSNYGYTF
TGTGCCAGCAGTCACAGTAACTATGGCTACACCTTC
>.|.|TRBJ2-1|TRBV30
CAWSPPSSYNEQFF
TGTGCCTGGAGCCCGCCGAGCTCCTACAATGAGCAGTTCTTC
>.|TRBD2|TRBJ2-3|TRBV4-3
CASSQVSGGAFADTQYF
TGCGCCAGCAGCCAAGTTAGCGGGGGGGCATTCGCCGATACGCAGTATTTT
>.|TRBD1|TRBJ1-1|TRBV5-1
CASSLQGANTEAFF
TGCGCCAGCAGCTTACAGGGGGCGAACACTGAAGCTTTCTTT